A single sample gave rise to the 25 T cell receptor beta chains below, sequenced in a study of blood T cell repertoires in COVID-19. Repertoires were generated with immunoSEQ multiplex PCR, while TCRdb's copy carries only in-frame clones and drops some. Found here are under 65,000 clones, more than 75% of them singletons; the top ten hold around 5.8%. The sequencing sample was made of PBMCs or T cells enriched from blood (not recorded which). The receptors were sampled from a woman in her forties or fifties with acute COVID-19.

This sequence joins TRBV5-1 and TRBJ1-6; 7 bases agree with TRBD1. Per germline, CDR1 SGHRS and CDR2 YFSETQ. The trim removed 2 bases at V and 7 bases at J, leaving 6 bases unmatched. CDR3 length equals 15 residues. CDR3 DNA: TGCGCCAGCAGCTTCCGGGACAGCAGAAATTCACCCCTCCACTTT. This gives the protein CASSFRDSRNSPLHF.

The chain carries TRBV7-9 and TRBJ1-1; unclear D gene. There are 14 residues in the CDR3. The V gene's germline CDR1 is SEHNR and CDR2 FQNEAQ (reference sequence). V was cut by 1 base and J by 4 bases, with 10 bases left in between. CDR3 nucleotide sequence: TGTGCCAGCAGCTTAGACCTCCCGGGCACTGAAGCTTTCTTT. This translates into CASSLDLPGTEAFF.

The rearrangement uses TRBV10-3 and TRBJ1-3, with D unresolved. The CDR3 consists of 15 residues. Germline CDR1 is ENHRY and CDR2 is SYGVKD. Trimming shortened V by 4 bases and J by 0 bases, and 10 bases separated the two germline ends. The CDR3 nucleotides read TGTGCCATCAGTGGAGGGTGGCCCTCTGGAAACACCATATATTTT. The encoded protein is CAISGGWPSGNTIYF.

The chain is built from TRBV4-1 and TRBJ1-2; 7 bases fit TRBD1. The CDR3 loop spans 14 amino acids. The V segment lost 6 bases and the J segment 8 bases; nucleotides outside the gene matches: 12. CDR1 is MGHRA, CDR2 YSYEKL, per germline. The CDR3: CASRGDSSLGGYTF. In nucleotides, the CDR3 is TGCGCCAGCAGGGGGGACAGTTCCCTGGGCGGCTACACCTTC.

This chain uses TRBV19 with TRBJ1-1, with unresolved D. CDR3 length: 12 residues. The V end was cut by 8 bases, the J end by 5 bases, with 12 bases between. Germline loops: CDR1 LNHDA, CDR2 SQIVND (reference sequence). The CDR3 spells CASHIGRTEAFF. CDR3 DNA sequence: TGTGCCAGTCATATTGGTCGGACTGAAGCTTTCTTT.

The rearrangement joins TRBV15 to TRBJ2-5; the match to TRBD1 covers 9 bases. V lost 8 bases to trimming and J lost 7 bases; unmatched junction nucleotides: 5. CDR3 length equals 12 residues. CDR1 and CDR2 from the germline V gene are LNHNV and YYDKDF (reference sequence). CDR3 protein: CATGTGKVTQYF. Here the CDR3 DNA reads TGTGCCACCGGGACAGGGAAAGTGACCCAGTACTTC.

The rearrangement uses TRBV27 and TRBJ1-2; no definite D call. The germline V gene has CDR1 MNHEY and CDR2 SMNVEV (reference sequence). The CDR3 runs 13 residues. With 3 bases removed from V and 4 bases from J, the gap between germline ends came to 9 bases. The CDR3 nucleotides are TGTGCCAGCAGTTTTGGTGTCGGCTATGGCTACACCTTC. It codes for CASSFGVGYGYTF.

The V call is TRBV2, the J call TRBJ2-3; D is possibly TRBD2 (5 bases). The germline gives CDR1 SNHLY, CDR2 FYNNEI. The CDR3 loop spans 12 amino acids. Between the trimmed V and J ends, which lost 6 bases and 7 bases, there was a span of 11 bases. The CDR3 DNA sequence: TGTGCCAGCAGCAGAGTGACTAATACGCAGTATTTT. Protein product: CASSRVTNTQYF.

The J gene is TRBJ1-2, the V gene TRBV28; TRBD1 might be the D (6 bases). The germline CDR1 and CDR2 sequences are MDHEN and SYDVKM. The CDR3 length is 12 residues. Trimming took off 5 bases at V and 4 bases at J, with 8 bases between the two ends. The CDR3 DNA sequence: TGTGCCAGCAGTCCGGACAGCTATGGCTACACCTTC. Amino acid sequence: CASSPDSYGYTF.

This rearrangement joins TRBV7-9 to TRBJ1-4; the D gene is possibly TRBD1 (6 bases). Germline CDR1 and CDR2: SEHNR and FQNEAQ (reference sequence). The CDR3 is 13 amino acids. V was shortened by 8 bases and J by 8 bases, with 15 bases between the two germline ends. In nucleotides, the CDR3 is TGTGCCAGCCAGACAGGTGGGGAAGAAAAACTGTTTTTT. Its translation: CASQTGGEEKLFF.

This clone appeared once. In DNA form, the CDR3 reads TGCGCCAGCAGCATCTGGACAATCACAGATACGCAGTATTTT. Encoded protein: CASSIWTITDTQYF. V and J are TRBV5-1 and TRBJ2-3; perhaps TRBD1 as D (5 bases). Germline-derived CDR1 and CDR2 are SGHRS and YFSETQ. The CDR3 covers 14 residues. V lost 4 bases and J 2 bases, leaving 11 bases between the germline ends.

The genes are TRBV30 and TRBJ2-7; tentative D call: TRBD2 (6 bases). The CDR3 covers 14 residues. Trimming stripped 2 bases from V and 0 bases from J, with 11 bases between. Germline V gene sequence: CDR1 GTSNPN, CDR2 SVGIG (reference sequence). CDR3 bases: TGTGCCTGGAGTAACCAGGGACTCTCCTACGAGCAGTACTTC. Amino acids: CAWSNQGLSYEQYF. Combining the CDR3 with reference TRBV30 and TRBJ2-7 gives the whole variable domain SQTIHQWPATLVQPVGSPLSLECTVEGTSNPNLYWYRQAAGRGLQLLFYSVGIGQISSEVPQNLSASRPQDRQFILSSKKLLLSDSGFYLCAWSNQGLSYEQYFGPGTRLTVT.

The gene calls are TRBV10-3 and TRBJ1-2; 7 nucleotides match TRBD1. Germline CDR1 and CDR2: ENHRY and SYGVKD. With 7 bases clipped from V and 6 bases from J, the junction kept 11 bases outside the gene matches. The CDR3 consists of 14 residues. CDR3 coding DNA: TGTGCCATCACAAGGACAGGTGAAGGGGATGGCTACACCTTC. Translation gives CAITRTGEGDGYTF.

This chain links TRBV7-9 with TRBJ2-3, with 9 bases aligning to TRBD2. The CDR3 spans 14 residues. Looked up from germline, CDR1 is SEHNR and CDR2 is FQNEAQ (reference sequence). Unmatched junction bases numbered 9, after V lost 11 bases and J lost 3 bases. The CDR3 sequence is CAGDPGLATDTQYF. The CDR3 bases are TGTGCCGGGGACCCGGGACTAGCAACAGATACGCAGTATTTT.

V is TRBV7-9 and J is TRBJ2-2; 14 bases map to TRBD2. Losses at the gene ends were 4 bases for V and 7 bases for J; bases not matched to a gene: 5. The CDR3 runs to 16 residues. CDR1 and CDR2 from the germline V gene are SEHNR and FQNEAQ (reference sequence). CDR3 sequence (DNA): TGTGCCAGCAGCTCCGGACTAGCGGGGGGTATCGGGGAGCTGTTTTTT. Its translation is CASSSGLAGGIGELFF.

This clone was seen once. The genes are TRBV11-3 and TRBJ1-2; D might be TRBD1 (6 bases). Trimming cost V 6 bases and J 7 bases, with 9 bases left between them. This CDR3 is 11 amino acids long. Germline V lookup: CDR1 SGHNT, CDR2 YENEEA. Here the CDR3 reads CASSARGGYTF. The CDR3 DNA sequence: TGTGCCAGCAGTGCCAGGGGTGGCTACACCTTC.

V and J are TRBV7-2 and TRBJ2-1; possibly TRBD2 for D (5 bases). The V gene's germline CDR1 is SGHTA and CDR2 FQGNSA. The V end was cut by 6 bases, the J end by 5 bases, with 5 bases between. The CDR3 consists of 11 residues. The CDR3 is CASRRDNEQFF. The CDR3 DNA is TGTGCCAGCAGGCGGGACAATGAGCAGTTCTTC. Based on the CDR3 plus reference TRBV7-2 and TRBJ2-1, the full variable domain is GAGVSQSPSNKVTEKGKDVELRCDPISGHTALYWYRQSLGQGLEFLIYFQGNSAPDKSGLPSDRFSAERTGGSVSTLTIQRTQQEDSAVYLCASRRDNEQFFGPGTRLTVL.

This clone appeared a single time. This chain uses TRBV3-1 (or the pseudogene TRBV3-2) with TRBJ2-3, with 8 bases matching TRBD2. This CDR3 comprises 20 residues. V lost 4 bases to trimming and J lost 6 bases; unmatched junction nucleotides: 24. Germline CDR1 LGHDT, CDR2 YNNKEL (reference sequence). The chain's CDR3 is CASSPSALETPAGAADTQYF. The CDR3 DNA reads as TGTGCCAGCAGCCCCTCAGCCCTCGAGACCCCAGCGGGGGCCGCCGATACGCAGTATTTT.

J is TRBJ2-1 and V is TRBV4-2; 10 nucleotides agree with TRBD1. This CDR3 is built from 14 residues. V shed 4 bases and J 8 bases; nucleotides not matched to a gene: 5. Germline-derived CDR1 and CDR2 are LGHNA and YNFKEQ. CDR3 sequence (DNA): TGTGCCAGCAGCCCGGGACAGGGGAGGGATGAGCAGTTCTTC. This encodes CASSPGQGRDEQFF.

V usage is TRBV5-8 and J usage is TRBJ1-2, with D hard to call. CDR1 is SGHTS, CDR2 YDEGEE, per germline. This CDR3 spans 12 amino acids. V lost 0 bases and J 7 bases, leaving 7 bases between the germline ends. The CDR3 is CASSLDRFGYTF. The CDR3 DNA is TGTGCCAGCAGCTTGGACAGATTTGGCTACACCTTC.

CDR3 DNA: TGTGCCAGCAGTTACGGGGGCTCCACAGATACGCAGTATTTT. Amino acid sequence: CASSYGGSTDTQYF. V gene TRBV6-5 combines with J gene TRBJ2-3; D possibly corresponds to TRBD1 (6 bases). The V and J ends lost 2 bases and 2 bases respectively, with 8 bases between them. Germline V gene data show CDR1 as MNHEY and CDR2 as SVGAGI. The CDR3 spans 14 residues.

The chain has TRBV3-1 (or the pseudogene TRBV3-2) and TRBJ2-1; 14 nucleotides align to TRBD2. V was pared by 5 bases and J by 2 bases, with 2 bases of the junction left unmatched. Per germline, CDR1 LGHDT and CDR2 YNNKEL (reference sequence). This CDR3 contains 16 residues. This CDR3 reads CASSGTSGGTYNEQFF. In DNA form, the CDR3 reads TGTGCCAGCAGCGGGACTAGCGGGGGAACCTACAATGAGCAGTTCTTC.

The V and J genes are TRBV28 and TRBJ1-5; D uncertain. Per germline, CDR1 MDHEN and CDR2 SYDVKM. The CDR3 sequence is 14 residues long. With 3 bases removed from V and 2 bases from J, the gap between germline ends came to 8 bases. The CDR3 loop reads CASSFSQGNQPQHF. The CDR3 nucleotides are TGTGCCAGCAGTTTCAGTCAGGGCAATCAGCCCCAGCATTTT. Using reference TRBV28 and TRBJ1-5 for the parts outside the CDR3, the full variable domain is DVKVTQSSRYLVKRTGEKVFLECVQDMDHENMFWYRQDPGLGLRLIYFSYDVKMKEKGDIPEGYSVSREKKERFSLILESASTNQTSMYLCASSFSQGNQPQHFGDGTRLSIL.

The count of this clone is one. The gene calls are TRBV5-1 and TRBJ1-1; D unclear. Germline loops: CDR1 SGHRS, CDR2 YFSETQ. Trimming took 1 base from V and 0 from J, leaving 7 bases between them. This CDR3 has 14 amino acids. The CDR3 protein is CASSLNSMNTEAFF. For the CDR3, the DNA is TGCGCCAGCAGCTTGAACAGCATGAACACTGAAGCTTTCTTT.

The chain is built from TRBV7-2 and TRBJ1-1; D uncertain. Germline V lookup: CDR1 SGHTA, CDR2 FQGNSA. V shed 3 bases and J shed 0 bases, with 5 bases lying between them. CDR3 length equals 13 residues. The CDR3 spells CASSLSMNTEAFF. The CDR3 DNA reads as TGTGCCAGCAGCTTGTCCATGAACACTGAAGCTTTCTTT. The whole variable domain, filled in from reference TRBV7-2 and TRBJ1-1, reads GAGVSQSPSNKVTEKGKDVELRCDPISGHTALYWYRQSLGQGLEFLIYFQGNSAPDKSGLPSDRFSAERTGGSVSTLTIQRTQQEDSAVYLCASSLSMNTEAFFGQGTRLTVV.